The entry below gives a single TCR beta chain sequence along with its context. Its antigen is unidentified. This PCR relied on a set of 60 Vbeta primers and 13 Jbeta primers. Assay: immunoSEQ multiplex PCR; the TCRdb copy retains only in-frame clones and omits some. Of 150,000 to 200,000 clones in the sample, around 80% were seen once. These data come from a study of cytomegalovirus exposure and HLA in healthy donors. Study-wide results and limits: Reportedly, HLA-A and HLA-B alleles of most subjects were accurately predicted from TCR beta.

In germline, CDR1 is DFQATT, CDR2 SNEGSKA (reference sequence). Deletions cut 8 bases from V and 11 bases from J, with 18 bases between. The CDR3 consists of 11 residues. Sequenced input: PBMCs. The gene calls are TRBV20-1 and TRBJ1-1, with a weak D call TRBD1 (6 bases). The clonotype comes from a man aged 18-30 years in good health and CMV-seronegative. Written as DNA, the CDR3 is TGCAGTACGGGGGCGGGAGAGAGGGCTTTCTTT. Its translation: CSTGAGERAFF.